The 10 T cell receptor beta chains below were found in one sample sequenced in a study of blood T cell repertoires in COVID-19. Profiled with immunoSEQ multiplex PCR; TCRdb holds only in-frame clones, not every one. The sample contains roughly 40,000 clones, 90% to 95% of which appear only once. Material: peripheral blood. The receptors were sampled from a human donor in a cohort sampled during active COVID-19.

The chain recombines TRBV7-3 with TRBJ1-1; TRBD1 aligns across 8 bases. Germline V gene lookup returns CDR1 SGHTA and CDR2 FQGTGA. The CDR3 runs 17 residues. Germline trimming cut 1 base from V and 2 bases from J; bases unmatched to any gene: 9. CDR3 DNA: TGTGCCAGCAGCTTAATTCGCCGACAGGGGTTAAACACTGAAGCTTTCTTT. It is translated as CASSLIRRQGLNTEAFF.

The chain joins TRBV30 to TRBJ2-6; 8 bases fit TRBD1. Germline assignment: CDR1 GTSNPN and CDR2 SVGIG (reference sequence). Unmatched junction bases numbered 2, after V lost 5 bases and J lost 2 bases. The CDR3 contains 14 residues. The CDR3 is CAWETGAGANVLTF. Written as DNA, the CDR3 is TGTGCCTGGGAGACAGGGGCTGGGGCCAACGTCCTGACTTTC.

This clone has just one count. The V gene is TRBV30, the J gene TRBJ1-4, with a weak D call TRBD1 (6 bases). Looked up from germline, CDR1 is GTSNPN and CDR2 is SVGIG (reference sequence). This CDR3 is 14 amino acids long. Between the trimmed V and J ends, which lost 2 bases and 7 bases, there was a span of 14 bases. CDR3 nucleotides: TGTGCCTGGAGTCTGACAGGATTGGGTGAAAAACTGTTTTTT. Translated, it gives CAWSLTGLGEKLFF.

The chain couples TRBV7-2 to TRBJ2-7; 9 nucleotides line up with TRBD1. CDR1 is SGHTA and CDR2 is FQGNSA in the germline V gene. The CDR3 is 15 amino acids. The J segment lost 3 bases and the V segment lost 5 bases, leaving 8 bases of the junction unmatched. The CDR3 spells CASSLQETGGYEQYF. CDR3 in DNA: TGTGCCAGCAGCCTCCAGGAGACAGGGGGCTACGAGCAGTACTTC.

This clone was observed a single time. The V call is TRBV18, the J call TRBJ1-1; D not certain. This CDR3 spans 17 amino acids. The V end was cut by 0 bases, the J end by 0 bases, with 14 bases between. From germline, CDR1 is KGHSH and CDR2 LQKENI. CDR3 amino acids: CASSPPVFLQMNTEAFF. CDR3 DNA sequence: TGTGCCAGCTCACCACCGGTTTTTTTACAAATGAACACTGAAGCTTTCTTT.

This chain connects TRBV9 to TRBJ2-7; 7 positions match TRBD2. V dropped 3 bases and J dropped 7; count of bases not matched to a gene: 19. The CDR3 spans 17 residues. Germline lookup yields CDR1 SGDLS and CDR2 YYNGEE. The CDR3 sequence: CASSAQPSGAQGGEQYF. The CDR3 nucleotides are TGTGCCAGCAGCGCTCAACCCAGCGGGGCCCAGGGTGGGGAGCAGTACTTC.

The rearrangement links TRBV6-6 to TRBJ2-7; weak D call: TRBD1 (5 bases). Per the germline V gene, CDR1 is MNHNY and CDR2 is SVGAGI (reference sequence). The CDR3 has 15 amino acids. Between the trimmed V and J ends, which lost 7 bases and 0 bases, there was a span of 16 bases. The CDR3 sequence is CASTEQVLSSYEQYF. The CDR3 nucleotides are TGTGCCAGCACCGAACAGGTTCTCAGCTCCTACGAGCAGTACTTC.

V and J are TRBV6-6 and TRBJ2-5; possibly TRBD1 for D (5 bases). The ends were cut back, 5 bases at V and 4 bases at J, with 20 bases in the middle. The CDR3 loop spans 16 amino acids. Looked up from germline, CDR1 is MNHNY and CDR2 is SVGAGI (reference sequence). DNA of the CDR3: TGTGCCAGCAGTCGACCAGTCACAGGCCGAGGAGAGACCCAGTACTTC. Its translation: CASSRPVTGRGETQYF.

The rearrangement links TRBV5-1 to TRBJ2-7, with D possibly TRBD1 on 6 matching bases. The V gene lost 0 bases and the J gene lost 2 bases, with 15 bases spanning the gap. CDR3 length: 16 residues. Per the germline V gene, CDR1 is SGHRS and CDR2 is YFSETQ. DNA of the CDR3: TGCGCCAGCAGCTTGGGCAGGGGTGGCTTCGCCTACGAGCAGTACTTC. Translation: CASSLGRGGFAYEQYF.

The chain has TRBV12-3 or TRBV12-4 and TRBJ2-2; D remains unclear. V was shortened by 7 bases and J by 3 bases, with 9 bases between the two germline ends. The CDR3 contains 13 residues. The CDR3 region has the DNA TGTGCCAGCACCAGGTCTGACACCGGGGAGCTGTTTTTT. As protein: CASTRSDTGELFF.